The 27 T cell receptor beta chains given below trace back to one sample, sequenced in a study of blood T cell repertoires in COVID-19. Only in-frame clones appear in the TCRdb table, and some are missing; sequencing was by immunoSEQ multiplex PCR. The sample comprises 270,000 or so clones, roughly nine tenths of which are singletons, and 12% rests with the top ten. Sequencing used peripheral blood. The source of these receptors is a woman aged 25-40 years with COVID-19, enrolled during active disease.

The genes are TRBV6-5 and TRBJ2-5, with 7 bases fitting TRBD1. Germline CDR1 is MNHEY and CDR2 is SVGAGI. Germline trimming cut 8 bases from V and 9 bases from J; bases unmatched to any gene: 15. The CDR3 covers 14 residues. The CDR3, as DNA: TGTGCCAGCCCGGGACAGCTCCGGAGAAATGCCCAGTACTTC. Protein product: CASPGQLRRNAQYF.

This chain connects TRBV5-4 to TRBJ2-7, with a tentative D call TRBD1 (6 bases). The CDR3 sequence is 14 residues long. Germline assignment: CDR1 SGHNT and CDR2 YYREEE (reference sequence). The V gene lost 0 bases and the J gene lost 4 bases, with 11 bases spanning the gap. CDR3 DNA: TGTGCCAGCAGCTTGGGACAGGCCTTTTACGAGCAGTACTTC. It encodes CASSLGQAFYEQYF.

The V call is TRBV20-1, the J call TRBJ2-5, with 7 bases fitting TRBD2. CDR1 and CDR2 from the germline V gene are DFQATT and SNEGSKA (reference sequence). The CDR3 length is 12 residues. The V and J ends lost 3 bases and 5 bases, in that order; junction bases with no gene match: 3. CDR3 in amino acids: CSASLRGETQYF. CDR3 nucleotides: TGCAGTGCTAGTTTGCGGGGGGAGACCCAGTACTTC.

J is TRBJ2-1 and V is TRBV5-1; 8 nucleotides line up with TRBD1. This CDR3 is built from 16 residues. V shed 2 bases and J 4 bases; nucleotides not matched to a gene: 8. Germline V gene lookup returns CDR1 SGHRS and CDR2 YFSETQ. This chain's CDR3 is CASSFLPGQAYNEQFF. CDR3 coding DNA: TGCGCCAGCAGCTTTCTCCCGGGACAGGCTTACAATGAGCAGTTCTTC.

The V and J genes are TRBV29-1 and TRBJ2-7; the D gene is possibly TRBD1 (6 bases). This CDR3 has 13 residues. Per germline, CDR1 SQVTM and CDR2 ANQGSEA. V lost 6 bases to trimming and J lost 0 bases, with 12 bases between them. CDR3 nucleotide sequence: TGCAGCGTGGCCGGGACAATCTCCTACGAGCAGTACTTC. Residues: CSVAGTISYEQYF.

This sequence joins TRBV5-5 and TRBJ1-5, with a weak D call TRBD1 (5 bases). The CDR3 totals 15 residues. Trimming cost V 0 bases and J 10 bases, with 17 bases left between them. Germline CDR1 is SGHKS and CDR2 is YYEKEE (reference sequence). The CDR3 region is CASSLGQEGLRPQHF. CDR3 DNA sequence: TGTGCCAGCAGCTTGGGTCAGGAGGGGCTGCGACCCCAGCATTTT.

The chain carries TRBV28 and TRBJ2-1; TRBD2 matches at 7 bases. CDR1 and CDR2 from the germline V gene are MDHEN and SYDVKM. This CDR3 is 15 amino acids long. The J segment lost 1 base and the V segment lost 8 bases, leaving 8 bases of the junction unmatched. CDR3 nucleotide sequence: TGTGCCAGCTGGGGAGGGCGGGGTTCCTACAATGAGCAGTTCTTC. Translation gives CASWGGRGSYNEQFF.

The chain couples TRBV5-6 to TRBJ1-6; D remains unclear. Germline V CDR1 and CDR2: SGHDT, YYEEEE. There are 12 residues in the CDR3. The germline V and J ends were trimmed by 0 bases and 11 bases, with 6 bases remaining between them. The CDR3: CASSLDPAPLHF. The CDR3 nucleotides read TGTGCCAGCAGCTTGGATCCCGCACCCCTCCACTTT.

The gene calls are TRBV6-1 and TRBJ1-6, with D possibly matching TRBD1 (6 bases). The CDR3 is 14 residues long. V was shortened by 8 bases and J by 7 bases, with 15 bases between the two germline ends. Germline CDR1 MNHNS, CDR2 SASEGT. DNA for the CDR3: TGTGCCAGCGGGGGGGCGGGAATAAATTCACCCCTCCACTTT. Translation: CASGGAGINSPLHF.

The chain has TRBV28 and TRBJ1-1, with D uncertain. CDR3 size: 13 residues. CDR1 is MDHEN, CDR2 SYDVKM, per germline. Trimming stripped 2 bases from V and 4 bases from J, with 8 bases between. The CDR3 region is CASSLIPGTEAFF. CDR3 sequence (DNA): TGTGCCAGCAGTTTAATACCAGGCACTGAAGCTTTCTTT.

This clone appeared a few times. This rearrangement joins TRBV5-5 to TRBJ1-6, with D uncertain. V was shortened by 0 bases and J by 9 bases, with 7 bases between the two germline ends. Germline loops: CDR1 SGHKS, CDR2 YYEKEE (reference sequence). This CDR3 comprises 13 residues. The CDR3 nucleotides are TGTGCCAGCAGCTTGGCCGCGAGTTCACCCCTCCACTTT. Amino acids: CASSLAASSPLHF.

The chain recombines TRBV4-2 with TRBJ2-5; 10 bases match TRBD2. With V trimmed by 1 base and J by 9 bases, 8 bases remained unmatched. CDR1 and CDR2 from the germline V gene are LGHNA and YNFKEQ. This CDR3 has 15 amino acids. This CDR3 reads CASSQGAGGYGAQYF. For the CDR3, the DNA is TGTGCCAGCAGCCAAGGAGCGGGGGGGTATGGGGCCCAGTACTTC.

The chain links TRBV11-2 to TRBJ2-7; weak D call: TRBD1 (6 bases). This CDR3 spans 17 amino acids. Trimming removed 0 bases from V and 0 bases from J, with 15 bases in between. Germline V lookup: CDR1 SGHAT, CDR2 FQNNGV. Written as DNA, the CDR3 is TGTGCCAGCAGCTTAGATGGGACCGGGACACCCTCCTACGAGCAGTACTTC. Amino acids: CASSLDGTGTPSYEQYF.

CDR3 residues: CASSSDRGHYLHGYTF. Written as DNA, the CDR3 is TGTGCCAGCAGCTCGGACAGGGGGCATTATCTTCATGGCTACACCTTC. The chain employs TRBV5-4 and TRBJ1-2; 11 bases are a match to TRBD1. The V segment lost 3 bases and the J segment 6 bases; nucleotides outside the gene matches: 10. The germline V gene encodes CDR1 SGHNT and CDR2 YYREEE (reference sequence). The length of the CDR3 is 16 residues.

As DNA, the CDR3 is TGTGCCAGCAGAGACTATAGCAATCAGCCCCAGCATTTT. Translated: CASRDYSNQPQHF. This chain uses TRBV2 with TRBJ1-5; D unclear. CDR3 length equals 13 residues. Germline assignment: CDR1 SNHLY and CDR2 FYNNEI. V was clipped by 6 bases and J by 0 bases, with 6 bases between them. The full variable domain, completed using reference TRBV2 and TRBJ1-5, is EPEVTQTPSHQVTQMGQEVILRCVPISNHLYFYWYRQILGQKVEFLVSFYNNEISEKSEIFDDQFSVERPDGSNFTLKIRSTKLEDSAMYFCASRDYSNQPQHFGDGTRLSIL.

This chain links TRBV6-5 with TRBJ1-1; D unclear. Looked up from germline, CDR1 is MNHEY and CDR2 is SVGAGI. The CDR3 is made up of 13 amino acids. V was cut by 6 bases and J by 9 bases, with 17 bases left in between. The CDR3 is CASSPPGVQQAFF. CDR3 DNA sequence: TGTGCCAGCAGCCCGCCGGGTGTCCAACAAGCTTTCTTT.

The chain carries TRBV19 and TRBJ2-2; TRBD1 might be the D (6 bases). There are 15 residues in the CDR3. The germline V gene encodes CDR1 LNHDA and CDR2 SQIVND (reference sequence). Trimming removed 4 bases at V and 4 bases at J, with 13 bases between. CDR3 protein: CASSTGVPVTGELFF. For the CDR3, the DNA is TGTGCCAGTAGTACAGGGGTCCCTGTCACCGGGGAGCTGTTTTTT. The complete variable domain, with remaining parts taken from reference TRBV19 and TRBJ2-2, reads DGGITQSPKYLFRKEGQNVTLSCEQNLNHDAMYWYRQDPGQGLRLIYYSQIVNDFQKGDIAEGYSVSREKKESFPLTVTSAQKNPTAFYLCASSTGVPVTGELFFGEGSRLTVL.

V usage is TRBV21-1 and J usage is TRBJ1-1; the D segment call TRBD1 is taken from the table without a DNA check. TRBV21-1 is annotated as a pseudogene. The CDR3 has 14 amino acids. The CDR3 loop is CASSTTGEGAEAFF. CDR3 in DNA: TGTGCCAGCAGCACGACAGGGGAGGGGGCTGAAGCTTTCTTT.

The rearrangement joins TRBV20-1 to TRBJ1-6; no firm D call. V dropped 3 bases and J dropped 3 bases, with 9 bases sitting between them. The V gene's germline CDR1 is DFQATT and CDR2 SNEGSKA (reference sequence). The CDR3 contains 14 residues. In DNA, the CDR3 is TGCAGTGCTAGTCCGGGGTTCTATAATTCACCCCTCCACTTT. Its translation is CSASPGFYNSPLHF.

This clone was seen more than once but under ten times. The chain combines TRBV27 with TRBJ2-7; the D gene is possibly TRBD2 (7 bases). The CDR3 runs to 15 residues. Germline V lookup: CDR1 MNHEY, CDR2 SMNVEV (reference sequence). The V gene lost 7 bases and the J gene lost 4 bases, with 20 bases spanning the gap. DNA for the CDR3: TGTGCCAGCAAACAAAGGGAGGGGGAGGCGTACGAGCAGTACTTC. Residues: CASKQREGEAYEQYF.

This clone has more than one count but fewer than ten. The rearrangement links TRBV12-3 or TRBV12-4 to TRBJ2-1; D ambiguous. V was pared by 2 bases and J by 5 bases, with 4 bases between. This CDR3 is 12 amino acids long. The CDR3 DNA sequence: TGTGCCAGCAGTTTATTCAACAATGAGCAGTTCTTC. It yields the protein CASSLFNNEQFF.

J is TRBJ2-3 and V is TRBV2; possibly TRBD2 for D (6 bases). The ends were cut back, 4 bases at V and 6 bases at J, with 11 bases in the middle. Germline V gene lookup returns CDR1 SNHLY and CDR2 FYNNEI. CDR3 size: 13 residues. This CDR3 reads CASSGLRGDTQYF. CDR3 sequence (DNA): TGTGCCAGCAGTGGCTTACGGGGGGATACGCAGTATTTT.

This clone has a handful of counts. This chain connects TRBV13 to TRBJ1-4; possible D gene TRBD1, 5 bases. This CDR3 region has 13 residues. Germline values: CDR1 PRHDT, CDR2 FYEKMQ (reference sequence). V gave up 8 bases and J gave up 7 bases, with 14 bases separating them. In nucleotides, the CDR3 is TGTGCCAGCCAGGAAGGGGCAGGTGAAAAACTGTTTTTT. Protein sequence: CASQEGAGEKLFF.

The gene calls are TRBV4-1 and TRBJ2-7, with 8 bases lining up with TRBD1. This CDR3 is built from 17 residues. Germline CDR1 and CDR2: MGHRA and YSYEKL. V was clipped by 0 bases and J by 3 bases; unmatched bases: 10. The CDR3 DNA reads as TGCGCCAGCAGCCAAGATCTTTTTTCAGGGGGCGGCTACGAGCAGTACTTC. The encoded protein is CASSQDLFSGGGYEQYF.

This clone was counted a few times. The gene calls are TRBV4-2 and TRBJ1-6; D gene ambiguous. Per germline, CDR1 LGHNA and CDR2 YNFKEQ. Trimming shortened V by 0 bases and J by 14 bases, and 23 bases separated the two germline ends. The CDR3 totals 17 residues. The CDR3 nucleotides read TGTGCCAGCAGCCAAGATTTGAGGGTGCTAAGCGTTTCGTCCCTCCACTTT. Protein sequence: CASSQDLRVLSVSSLHF.

The chain combines TRBV2 with TRBJ1-2; 8 bases line up with TRBD1. CDR1 is SNHLY, CDR2 FYNNEI, per germline. J was trimmed by 10 bases and V by 7 bases; bases with no gene match: 11. The CDR3 is made up of 13 amino acids. CDR3 region: CASTSGQGVFYTF. The CDR3, as DNA: TGTGCCAGCACAAGTGGACAGGGAGTTTTCTACACCTTC. Supplemented by reference TRBV2 and TRBJ1-2, the full variable domain reads EPEVTQTPSHQVTQMGQEVILRCVPISNHLYFYWYRQILGQKVEFLVSFYNNEISEKSEIFDDQFSVERPDGSNFTLKIRSTKLEDSAMYFCASTSGQGVFYTFGSGTRLTVV.

This clone is a singleton in its sample. The rearrangement joins TRBV24-1 to TRBJ2-3; D is possibly TRBD2 (5 bases). CDR1 KGHDR and CDR2 SFDVKD come from the germline V gene. CDR3 length: 14 residues. V lost 3 bases to trimming and J lost 5 bases, with 11 bases between them. This CDR3 is CATSDVEAVDTQYF. The CDR3 DNA reads as TGTGCCACCAGTGATGTGGAGGCCGTAGATACGCAGTATTTT.